The clone carrying this T cell receptor (beta chain) was observed many times. The antigen is not known. The authors took PBMCs from roughly 9.3 ml fresh peripheral blood. This sample was taken from a study of T cells in Graves' hyperthyroidism and ophthalmopathy. Overall study findings and caveats: Most thyroid clonotypes expanded above 0.001 were also detected in blood.

Researchers took RNA transcripts and amplified the TCR beta CDR3 regions from them. First-round RT-PCR with HTBI primers amplified the TCR CDR3 region. Via MiXCR, TCRdb re-called the multiplex PCR reads, giving one row per CDR3 protein. Of 600,000 or so distinct CDR3 sequences listed, approximately 14% are singletons. What was sequenced was blood. The source is a young woman with Graves' ophthalmopathy.

CDR3 sequence (DNA): TGTGCCAGCAGTTTAGGCGGTTACGGCCGCACAGATACGCAGTATTTT. Protein product: CASSLGGYGRTDTQYF. The chain is built from TRBV28 and TRBJ2-3, with D unresolved. The CDR3 is made up of 16 amino acids. CDR1 MDHEN and CDR2 SYDVKM come from the germline V gene. V lost 2 bases, J lost 1 base, and 13 bases lay in between.